This paragraph reports one TCR beta chain. This clone was seen once. Its target antigen remains unknown. Base-call qualities are not available, and no considerably larger clone is one nucleotide away. Healthy HIV-negative adults with no recently reported acute infections or vaccinations were included as donors. Every donor was a Caucasian adult residing in Nashville, Tennessee, USA. Magnetic negative selection was used to enrich CD4+ T cells, after which naive cells were positively selected on CD45RA and the negative fraction became the memory subset. After blood collection by leukapheresis, PBMCs were isolated using Ficoll-Histopaque density gradient centrifugation and then cryopreserved in the vapor phase of liquid nitrogen. Analytical flow cytometry was used to check the purity and quantity of every magnetically sorted T cell population. From each sorted fraction, genomic DNA was isolated and quantified by UV absorbance on a Nanodrop 2000c.

TCR CDR3 regions were amplified from genomic DNA by multiplex PCR using the deep immunoSEQ assay. Extracted genomic DNA from each cell subset was distributed evenly across all wells of several immunoSEQ 96-well plates, and each plate was treated as a replicate. For sorted subsets, each replicate PCR was loaded with 200 ng genomic DNA, equivalent to 25,000 to 35,000 T cell genomes. Purified libraries were quantified with a Qubit 3.0 fluorometer, sized on a Bioanalyzer 2100, and re-quantified with the KAPA Library Quantification kit. Each immunoSEQ 96-well plate was sequenced on its own single-read 150-cycle Illumina NextSeq 550 flow cell. The original methods were these. The immunoSEQ output contained only junctional sequences without quality scores, so filtering could not match that applied to full-length reads. To assign V/J genes and CDR3, sequences were annotated using PyIR, a Python wrapper for IgBLAST v1.9, with IMGT germline references. Reads with weak V/J assignments (E-value above 1e-6), missing CDR3, stop codons, out-of-frame junctions, or ambiguous translated residues were removed. V3J clonotypes were defined as sequences sharing the same inferred V gene, J gene, and CDR3 amino acid sequence. To compute the percentage overlap between repertoires, the number of shared unique clonotypes was divided by the size of the smaller repertoire. RTK rarefaction, the Chao1 estimator, and Recon v2.1 estimates of unobserved clonotypes were used to assess repertoire richness. OLGA was used to compute generation probabilities for all TCRbeta clonotypes that the gDNA method yielded from a handful of donors. The clones in this table, taken by TCRdb from immuneACCESS, are in-frame only. Not every clone is retained; where verified, under half of the shortfall comes from an unresolved V gene, and the cause of the rest is unknown. That table furnishes V, J and clone size, whereas the DNA furnished D and trimming. Within this sample are 2 million to 2.5 million clones, with roughly 93% of them counted one time only. The top ten constitute roughly 0.39% of the sample.

These data come from a study of shared clonotypes between healthy human individuals (dated by TCRdb to the early 2020s). For context, the study as a whole: The cohort included a few men and two women between 18 and 49 years of age. For each donor, CD4 naive and CD4 memory were each run on three plates, CD8 naive on two plates, and CD8 memory on one plate. The study deeply sequenced blood TCR repertoires of several healthy adults to estimate repertoire size and the extent of clonotype sharing between individuals. To increase sequencing depth and limit assay-specific biases, different laboratories used diverse techniques to prepare libraries and sequence TCR repertoires. Between about 0.85 and 10 billion PBMCs per donor were obtained by leukapheresis. Overall study results and their limits: Pairwise subsampling indicated that sequencing depth was expected to affect the degree of clonotype sharing among donors. Because the study included a small number of donors, the genetic and exposure-history diversity represented was limited. Sampling was restricted to blood, and TCR repertoires in tissue are likely to differ from TCR repertoires in blood. Sharing across several donors was observed for 5% to 6.5% of naive CD4, under 4% of naive CD8, roughly 2.3% of memory CD4, and roughly 0.4% of memory CD8 clonotypes. Rarefaction of sorted-subset datasets indicated incomplete sequencing despite the large sequencing depth. Higher generation probabilities were observed for clonotypes shared by all four sorted-subset donors than for non-shared clonotypes. Larger estimated clonotype richness was generally found for naive subsets than for memory subsets.

The germline V gene specifies MGHRA as CDR1 and YSYEKL as CDR2. The cysteine opens and the phenylalanine closes a CDR3 of 13 amino acids. Of the read, only the CDR3 DNA is kept; its 39 bases are in frame from base 1. V is reduced by 1 base and J by 4 bases, leaving a spacing of 7 bases between them. Input material: naive CD4+ T cells from PBMCs. This sample's cell subset or site label indicates: CD45RA+ positively selected. This TCR derives from a man between 18 and 35 years old in good health. Some clones in this sample may be carry-over from other donors' samples. The rearranged chain carries TRBV4-1 and TRBJ1-2, with no confident D gene call. The DNA is as follows: TGCGCCAGCAGCCAAGTCGAGGCCTATGGCTACACCTTC. It codes for CASSQVEAYGYTF.